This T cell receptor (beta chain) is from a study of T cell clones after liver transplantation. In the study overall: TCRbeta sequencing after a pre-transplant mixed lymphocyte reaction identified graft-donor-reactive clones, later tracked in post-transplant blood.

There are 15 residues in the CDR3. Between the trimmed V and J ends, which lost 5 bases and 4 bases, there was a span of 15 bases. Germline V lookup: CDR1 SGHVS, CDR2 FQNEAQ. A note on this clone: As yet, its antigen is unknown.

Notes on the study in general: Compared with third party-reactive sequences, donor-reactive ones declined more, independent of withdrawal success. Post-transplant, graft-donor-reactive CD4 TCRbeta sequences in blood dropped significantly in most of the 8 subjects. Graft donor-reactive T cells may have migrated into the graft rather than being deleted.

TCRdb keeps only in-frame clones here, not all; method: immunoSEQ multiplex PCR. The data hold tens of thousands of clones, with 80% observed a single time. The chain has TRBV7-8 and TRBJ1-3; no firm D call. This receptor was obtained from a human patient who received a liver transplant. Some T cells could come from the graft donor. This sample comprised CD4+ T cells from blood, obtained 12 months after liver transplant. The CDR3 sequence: CASSPTRGLGNTIYF. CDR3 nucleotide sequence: TGTGCCAGCAGCCCGACTAGAGGGTTAGGAAACACCATATATTTT.